Presented here are 19 T cell receptor beta chains from one specimen sequenced in a study of blood T cells in healthy people across ages. Next came a second PCR, run for roughly 7 to 12 cycles, which used a sample-barcoded 5' primer along with a J-beta primer mix. Via MiXCR, TCRdb re-called the 5' RACE reads, giving one row per CDR3 protein. Found here are hundreds of thousands of distinct CDR3 sequences, about 34% of them singletons; the top ten hold 15%. Material: blood. These receptors were obtained from a woman of 80 years or more in good health.

In this sample, this clonotype turned up many times. The chain uses TRBV27 and TRBJ2-3, with 7 bases that match TRBD1. V shed 3 bases, J shed 7 bases, and the junction held 4 bases outside the gene matches. Germline assignment: CDR1 MNHEY and CDR2 SMNVEV (reference sequence). This CDR3 spans 13 amino acids. Written as DNA, the CDR3 is TGTGCCAGCAGTTTTAGCAGGGGGAATACGCAGTATTTT. Its translation is CASSFSRGNTQYF.

The chain recombines TRBV20-1 with TRBJ2-7; no clear D gene. From germline, CDR1 is DFQATT and CDR2 SNEGSKA (reference sequence). Trimming took off 3 bases at V and 7 bases at J, with 10 bases between the two ends. The CDR3 covers 11 residues. The CDR3 nucleotides are TGCAGTGCTAGCCTACAAAGGGAGCAGTACTTC. It is translated as CSASLQREQYF.

A note on this clonotype: Given a much more abundant clone one base away, this may be a read error. The rearrangement joins TRBV20-1 to TRBJ2-1, with D unresolved. The CDR3 consists of 13 residues. V was trimmed by 7 bases and J by 4 bases, leaving 14 bases between them. Germline loops: CDR1 DFQATT, CDR2 SNEGSKA (reference sequence). In DNA, the CDR3 is TGCAGTGAGGAGCCCTCCGTTTACAATGAGCAGTTCTTC. It translates to CSEEPSVYNEQFF.

This clonotype was seen repeatedly, ten times or more. The chain is built from TRBV20-1 and TRBJ1-2; maybe TRBD1 (5 bases). V was trimmed by 0 bases and J by 2 bases, leaving 19 bases between them. The germline gives CDR1 DFQATT, CDR2 SNEGSKA (reference sequence). CDR3 length: 17 residues. CDR3 sequence (DNA): TGCAGTGCTAGAGATCCAAGGAAGACTGGGGGGAACTATGGCTACACCTTC. Translating gives CSARDPRKTGGNYGYTF.

This clonotype was observed at least ten times. V is TRBV7-6 and J is TRBJ2-4, with TRBD1 matching 7 bases. The germline V gene has CDR1 SGHVS and CDR2 FNYEAQ. V lost 4 bases and J lost 7; bases outside the gene matches: 1. CDR3 length equals 12 residues. The CDR3 region has the DNA TGTGCCAGCAGCTCACAGGGGAACATTCAGTACTTC. Translating gives CASSSQGNIQYF.

As regards this clonotype: An end of the junction does not agree with germline; a read error may underlie this. The rearrangement uses TRBV2 and TRBJ1-1; no definite D call. The length of the CDR3 is 15 residues. The germline V gene encodes CDR1 SNHLY and CDR2 FYNNEI. The CDR3 loop is CVSSDSSSYYSEAFF. CDR3 DNA sequence: TGTGTCAGCAGTGATAGTAGCAGTTACTACTCTGAAGCTTTCTTT.

The sample holds a few counts of this clonotype. The V call is TRBV20-1, the J call TRBJ1-1; D is unresolved. This CDR3 is built from 14 residues. V was shortened by 3 bases and J by 0 bases, with 11 bases between the two germline ends. Germline CDR1 and CDR2: DFQATT and SNEGSKA (reference sequence). CDR3 nucleotide sequence: TGCAGTGCTAGCGTGTGGAGGATGAACACTGAAGCTTTCTTT. It is translated as CSASVWRMNTEAFF.

This clonotype was seen at least ten times. V gene TRBV11-1 combines with J gene TRBJ2-1; TRBD2 matches at 9 bases. In germline, CDR1 is SGHAT, CDR2 FQDESV (reference sequence). The length of the CDR3 is 15 residues. V trimming: 0 bases; J trimming: 9 bases; junction bases outside the gene matches: 6. The CDR3 nucleotides read TGTGCCAGCAGCTTAGCCCGCGGGGGGGCGGGTGAGCAGTTCTTC. Its protein product is CASSLARGGAGEQFF.

At least ten counts were recorded for this clonotype. The chain has TRBV6-5 and TRBJ2-5; 9 nucleotides align to TRBD1. The DNA end favors TRBJ2-7, so the J call may be wrong. Germline CDR1 reads MNHEY; CDR2 reads SVGAGI. The CDR3 has 14 amino acids. CDR3: CASSPGQGYGEQYF. The CDR3 DNA is TGTGCCAGCAGTCCGGGACAGGGATATGGCGAGCAGTACTTC.

This clonotype was recorded only once. This chain uses TRBV7-9 with TRBJ1-1; D is unclear. Germline CDR1 reads SEHNR; CDR2 reads FQNEAQ (reference sequence). The CDR3 contains 15 residues. V was clipped by 0 bases and J by 9 bases, with 17 bases between them. This CDR3 reads CASSLAMAFGSKAFF. The CDR3 nucleotides are TGTGCCAGCAGCTTAGCAATGGCGTTCGGCAGCAAAGCTTTCTTT.

At least ten counts were recorded for this clonotype. CDR3 nucleotide sequence: TGTGCCAGCAGACTGATGGATACGCAGTATTTT. It is translated as CASRLMDTQYF. The chain recombines TRBV2 with TRBJ2-3; D remains ambiguous. The ends were cut back, 6 bases at V and 6 bases at J, with 7 bases in the middle. The CDR3 extends over 11 amino acids. Germline loops: CDR1 SNHLY, CDR2 FYNNEI.

This clonotype was seen just once. A much larger clonotype is one base distant, so this may be a read error. This CDR3 is CASSADSNYGYNF. DNA of the CDR3: TGCGCCAGCAGCGCCGACAGTAACTATGGCTACAACTTC. This chain uses TRBV5-1 with TRBJ1-2, with D possibly matching TRBD1 (5 bases). CDR3 length: 13 residues. In germline, CDR1 is SGHRS, CDR2 YFSETQ.

V usage is TRBV7-2 and J usage is TRBJ1-5; D is unclear. V was clipped by 5 bases and J by 4 bases, with 9 bases between them. The CDR3 extends over 13 amino acids. CDR1 SGHTA and CDR2 FQGNSA come from the germline V gene. The CDR3 DNA is TGTGCCAGCAGCGTAGTATTTAATCAGCCCCAGCATTTT. Amino acid sequence: CASSVVFNQPQHF. Variable domain in full (rest from reference TRBV7-2 and TRBJ1-5): GAGVSQSPSNKVTEKGKDVELRCDPISGHTALYWYRQSLGQGLEFLIYFQGNSAPDKSGLPSDRFSAERTGGSVSTLTIQRTQQEDSAVYLCASSVVFNQPQHFGDGTRLSIL.

In its sample, this clonotype was seen a few times. The chain links TRBV7-9 to TRBJ2-5; D tentatively fits TRBD1 or TRBD2 (7 bases each). From germline, CDR1 is SEHNR and CDR2 FQNEAQ (reference sequence). Trimming pared 7 bases from V and 3 bases from J, leaving 15 bases between. The length of the CDR3 is 14 residues. CDR3: CASTGGGVEETQYF. In DNA, the CDR3 is TGTGCCAGCACAGGGGGGGGGGTCGAAGAGACCCAGTACTTC. Looking up the rest from reference TRBV7-9 and TRBJ2-5 gives the full variable domain: DTGVSQNPRHKITKRGQNVTFRCDPISEHNRLYWYRQTLGQGPEFLTYFQNEAQLEKSRLLSDRFSAERPKGSFSTLEIQRTEQGDSAMYLCASTGGGVEETQYFGPGTRLLVL.

This clonotype was detected a few times. The chain has TRBV20-1 and TRBJ2-5, with 8 bases matching TRBD2. The germline CDR1 and CDR2 sequences are DFQATT and SNEGSKA (reference sequence). The CDR3 covers 10 residues. V dropped 6 bases and J dropped 14; count of bases not matched to a gene: 8. The CDR3 loop reads CSAPWRGAYF. CDR3 nucleotide sequence: TGCAGTGCCCCCTGGCGGGGGGCCTACTTC.

Of note for this clonotype: A read error is possible here, since a much larger clone lies one base away. CDR3 amino acids: CAGRNRLSTDTQYF. The CDR3 DNA reads TGTGCCGGCAGAAACCGGCTTTCCACAGATACGCAGTATTTT. The chain is built from TRBV7-9 and TRBJ2-3; D not resolved. CDR3 length: 14 residues. Germline CDR1 reads SEHNR; CDR2 reads FQNEAQ (reference sequence).

In its sample, this clonotype was seen a few times. The chain links TRBV10-3 to TRBJ1-1, with TRBD1 matching over 10 bases. The CDR3 extends over 11 amino acids. After removal of 6 bases from V and 11 bases from J, the junction contained 3 bases not matched to a gene. Germline CDR1 ENHRY, CDR2 SYGVKD. The CDR3 coding sequence is TGTGCCATCAGCAGACAGGGGGCGGCTTTCTTT. Translating gives CAISRQGAAFF.

This clonotype was detected only once. A read error is possible here, since a much larger clone lies one base away. The conserved final phenylalanine or tryptophan is absent from the CDR3, which likely points to a read error. The chain joins TRBV5-1 to TRBJ2-1; D gene uncertain. Germline CDR1 and CDR2: SGHRS and YFSETQ. This CDR3 contains 15 residues. The ends were cut back, 1 base at V and 4 bases at J, with 12 bases in the middle. DNA for the CDR3: TGCGCCAGCAGCTTGAATGGCGGATCATACAATGAGCAGTTCTCC. This gives the protein CASSLNGGSYNEQFS.

V gene TRBV30 combines with J gene TRBJ2-2, with 7 nucleotides matching TRBD1. The V gene end was trimmed by 2 bases and the J gene end by 5 bases; junction bases not matched to a gene: 5. This CDR3 spans 14 amino acids. Per germline, CDR1 GTSNPN and CDR2 SVGIG (reference sequence). The CDR3 DNA follows: TGTGCCTGGAGTACAGGGGTTTCTACCGGGGAGCTGTTTTTT. Encoded protein: CAWSTGVSTGELFF.